These 13 T cell receptor beta chains originate from one sample sequenced in a study of blood T cell repertoires in COVID-19 (dated by TCRdb to the early 2020s). Preparation of the library involved the immunoSEQ multiplex PCR assay. The immuneACCESS repertoire file appears here via TCRdb, limited to in-frame rearrangements. These files lack a portion of the clones; in checked studies, under half of the deficit traces to unresolved V genes, and the cause of the others is not known. The sample table shows approximately 77,000 clones, and 65% to 85% are seen once. The ten biggest clones cover 15% to 20% of the sample. Sequencing input: peripheral blood. The receptors were gathered from a man in his 70s with active or convalescent COVID-19.

This chain connects TRBV5-4 to TRBJ2-5, with 9 bases identical to TRBD2. V gave up 5 bases and J gave up 2 bases; unmatched junction bases: 10. Germline-derived CDR1 and CDR2 are SGHNT and YYREEE (reference sequence). The CDR3 consists of 16 residues. The CDR3 protein is CASRPKQSGGQETQYF. CDR3 coding DNA: TGTGCCAGCAGACCTAAACAAAGCGGGGGGCAAGAGACCCAGTACTTC. Drawing the rest from reference TRBV5-4 and TRBJ2-5, the complete variable domain is ETGVTQSPTHLIKTRGQQVTLRCSSQSGHNTVSWYQQALGQGPQFIFQYYREEENGRGNFPPRFSGLQFPNYSSELNVNALELDDSALYLCASRPKQSGGQETQYFGPGTRLLVL.

The V and J genes are TRBV6-5 and TRBJ1-1; D unresolved. This CDR3 region has 12 residues. The V and J ends lost 6 bases and 0 bases respectively, with 5 bases between them. The germline gives CDR1 MNHEY, CDR2 SVGAGI. CDR3 loop: CASREMNTEAFF. The CDR3 DNA reads as TGTGCCAGCAGAGAGATGAACACTGAAGCTTTCTTT.

The CDR3 DNA is TGTGCCAGCAGTGAAGATGAGGGCCTGGCCCAGCATTTT. Its translation is CASSEDEGLAQHF. The genes are TRBV6-1 and TRBJ1-5; D is uncertain. V was shortened by 1 base and J by 11 bases, with 12 bases between the two germline ends. The CDR3 covers 13 residues. Germline V gene lookup returns CDR1 MNHNS and CDR2 SASEGT.

The V and J genes are TRBV27 and TRBJ1-4; the D gene is possibly TRBD1 (5 bases). Looked up from germline, CDR1 is MNHEY and CDR2 is SMNVEV (reference sequence). The CDR3 length is 14 residues. V was trimmed by 5 bases and J by 7 bases, leaving 14 bases between them. CDR3 protein: CASSPGQMSEKLFF. The CDR3 nucleotides read TGTGCCAGCAGTCCCGGACAAATGAGTGAAAAACTGTTTTTT.

The chain has TRBV27 and TRBJ2-7; 9 bases fit TRBD1. This CDR3 spans 15 amino acids. V shed 6 bases, J shed 0 bases, and the junction held 6 bases outside the gene matches. CDR1 and CDR2 (germline): MNHEY, SMNVEV (reference sequence). The CDR3 bases are TGTGCCAGCAGCCAGGGACAGGGACGCTCCTACGAGCAGTACTTC. This codes for CASSQGQGRSYEQYF.

This chain links TRBV5-4 with TRBJ1-2, with D maybe TRBD1 (5 bases). Germline V gives CDR1 SGHNT, CDR2 YYREEE (reference sequence). The V end was cut by 4 bases, the J end by 4 bases, with 17 bases between. The CDR3 is 15 residues long. This CDR3 is CASSLRTQPIYGYTF. CDR3 DNA sequence: TGTGCCAGCAGCCTGAGGACACAGCCGATCTATGGCTACACCTTC.

CDR3 sequence reads: CASSFGPLYGYTF. CDR3 nucleotides: TGTGCCAGCAGCTTCGGTCCCCTCTATGGCTACACCTTC. J is TRBJ1-2 and V is TRBV7-8, with D unclear. The CDR3 consists of 13 residues. CDR1 is SGHVS, CDR2 FQNEAQ, per germline. Trimming took off 3 bases at V and 4 bases at J, with 9 bases between the two ends.

CDR3 coding DNA: TGTGCCAGCAGCCCAACTAGTCGTAGAGAGACCCAGTACTTC. Translated: CASSPTSRRETQYF. J is TRBJ2-5 and V is TRBV28; the D gene is possibly TRBD2 (5 bases). CDR1 is MDHEN, CDR2 SYDVKM, per germline. Trimming shortened V by 6 bases and J by 4 bases, and 15 bases separated the two germline ends. The CDR3 sequence is 14 residues long.

This clone was detected ten times or more. The genes are TRBV5-4 and TRBJ2-3; the D gene is possibly TRBD2 (6 bases). V dropped 4 bases and J dropped 8 bases, with 8 bases sitting between them. This CDR3 spans 11 amino acids. CDR1 and CDR2 from the germline V gene are SGHNT and YYREEE (reference sequence). The CDR3 here is CASSRESTQYF. Here the CDR3 DNA reads TGTGCCAGCAGCCGGGAGTCTACGCAGTATTTT.

The V call is TRBV6-6, the J call TRBJ1-2, with a weak D call TRBD1 (5 bases). Trimming left V 3 bases short and J 3 bases short, with 17 bases between. The CDR3 has 16 residues. From germline, CDR1 is MNHNY and CDR2 SVGAGI (reference sequence). Here the CDR3 DNA reads TGTGCCAGCAGTTATTCCACAGGCCTGACTGACTATGGCTACACCTTC. It yields the protein CASSYSTGLTDYGYTF.

This clone was counted many times. The chain is built from TRBV6-6 and TRBJ1-6; D is unresolved. Trimming took off 0 bases at V and 8 bases at J, with 11 bases between the two ends. CDR3 length equals 15 residues. Germline V CDR1 and CDR2: MNHNY, SVGAGI (reference sequence). The CDR3 DNA is TGTGCCAGCAGTTACTCCCTACCCGGGGATTCACCCCTCCACTTT. It specifies CASSYSLPGDSPLHF.

The chain carries TRBV3-1 (or the pseudogene TRBV3-2) and TRBJ1-2, with D possibly being TRBD1 (6 bases). This CDR3 comprises 12 residues. Per the germline V gene, CDR1 is LGHDT and CDR2 is YNNKEL (reference sequence). V was trimmed by 3 bases and J by 13 bases, leaving 15 bases between them. The CDR3 nucleotides are TGTGCCAGCAGCCAGGGGGGGCGAGGCGGCACCTTC. This sequence encodes CASSQGGRGGTF.

A single count supports this clone. V is TRBV7-6 and J is TRBJ2-7, with D possibly TRBD1 on 5 matching bases. Germline V gene lookup returns CDR1 SGHVS and CDR2 FNYEAQ. This CDR3 region has 15 residues. The V end was cut by 1 base, the J end by 2 bases, with 12 bases between. The CDR3 nucleotides read TGTGCCAGCAGCTTAGTCGGTTTGACAGCCTACGAGCAGTACTTC. This translates into CASSLVGLTAYEQYF.